This entry lists 29 T cell receptor beta chains sequenced from one sample in a study of T cell responses to AZD1222 COVID-19 vaccine (dated by TCRdb to 2020 to 2022). According to the study, the label for this sample's time point signals: baseline before first vaccination. Libraries were constructed by the immunoSEQ multiplex PCR assay. As stored in TCRdb, this immuneACCESS dataset retains in-frame rearrangements with V and J assigned. A fraction of the clones does not appear; measured against another copy, unresolved V genes explain less than half of the discrepancy, and the remainder lacks a known reason. This sample comprises approximately 140,000 clones, 94% of them detected only once. Over 0.95% of the sample goes to the ten largest clones. The source material was peripheral blood, sampled on day 0 of AZD1222 vaccination. The receptor set was obtained from an adult in good health.

This chain connects TRBV7-6 to TRBJ2-3; 11 bases fit TRBD2. CDR3 length: 16 amino acids. The V gene's germline CDR1 is SGHVS and CDR2 FNYEAQ. V dropped 2 bases and J dropped 5; count of bases not matched to a gene: 6. The CDR3 DNA is TGTGCCAGCAGCTTAAGGCTAGCGGGGGGAGGAGATACGCAGTATTTT. As protein: CASSLRLAGGGDTQYF.

This chain connects TRBV7-9 to TRBJ2-2, with 9 bases lining up with TRBD1. Looked up from germline, CDR1 is SEHNR and CDR2 is FQNEAQ (reference sequence). With V trimmed by 4 bases and J by 6 bases, 6 bases remained unmatched. The CDR3 totals 15 residues. The CDR3 DNA follows: TGTGCCAGCAGCTCGGGGACAGGGTTATCCGGGGAGCTGTTTTTT. It specifies CASSSGTGLSGELFF. Filled out from reference TRBV7-9 and TRBJ2-2, the complete variable domain reads DTGVSQNPRHKITKRGQNVTFRCDPISEHNRLYWYRQTLGQGPEFLTYFQNEAQLEKSRLLSDRFSAERPKGSFSTLEIQRTEQGDSAMYLCASSSGTGLSGELFFGEGSRLTVL.

In this sample, this clone turned up once. The rearrangement joins TRBV7-6 to TRBJ2-1; TRBD2 aligns across 10 bases. The CDR3 consists of 16 residues. The germline V gene encodes CDR1 SGHVS and CDR2 FNYEAQ. V lost 5 bases and J lost 7; bases outside the gene matches: 11. In nucleotides, the CDR3 is TGTGCCAGCAGCCCCCTAGCGGGAGCCCTCGGTAATGAGCAGTTCTTC. This translates into CASSPLAGALGNEQFF.

V and J are TRBV4-3 and TRBJ2-4; D unresolved. The CDR3 runs 15 residues. CDR1 LGHNA and CDR2 YSLEER come from the germline V gene. V was trimmed by 1 base and J by 0 bases, leaving 7 bases between them. The CDR3 coding sequence is TGCGCCAGCAGCCAAGGACGTACAGCCAAAAACATTCAGTACTTC. It is translated as CASSQGRTAKNIQYF.

This sequence joins TRBV7-9 and TRBJ1-1, with TRBD1 matching over 7 bases. Germline lookup yields CDR1 SEHNR and CDR2 FQNEAQ (reference sequence). V gave up 1 base and J gave up 3 bases; unmatched junction bases: 8. This CDR3 spans 16 amino acids. The CDR3 loop is CASSLGRTGVDTEAFF. DNA for the CDR3: TGTGCCAGCAGCTTAGGTAGGACAGGCGTCGACACTGAAGCTTTCTTT.

The table lists this clone with a count of one. The chain recombines TRBV19 with TRBJ1-2; weak D call: TRBD1 (5 bases). The V end lost 4 bases, the J end lost 6 bases, and 15 bases lay between the germline ends. The CDR3 covers 14 residues. From germline, CDR1 is LNHDA and CDR2 SQIVND (reference sequence). The CDR3 bases are TGTGCCAGTAGTACGAGAGCAGGGATCGATGGCTACACCTTC. Its protein product is CASSTRAGIDGYTF. Together with reference TRBV19 and TRBJ1-2, the CDR3 gives the full variable domain: DGGITQSPKYLFRKEGQNVTLSCEQNLNHDAMYWYRQDPGQGLRLIYYSQIVNDFQKGDIAEGYSVSREKKESFPLTVTSAQKNPTAFYLCASSTRAGIDGYTFGSGTRLTVV.

The chain carries TRBV9 and TRBJ2-2; D ambiguous. V lost 0 bases and J lost 6, with 3 bases in between. This CDR3 contains 12 residues. Germline lookup yields CDR1 SGDLS and CDR2 YYNGEE. The CDR3 DNA sequence: TGTGCCAGCAGCGTAGCAGCCGGGGAGCTGTTTTTT. Its translation is CASSVAAGELFF. Full variable domain (rest looked up from reference TRBV9 and TRBJ2-2): DSGVTQTPKHLITATGQRVTLRCSPRSGDLSVYWYQQSLDQGLQFLIQYYNGEERAKGNILERFSAQQFPDLHSELNLSSLELGDSALYFCASSVAAGELFFGEGSRLTVL.

This clone was seen just once. This chain uses TRBV6-5 with TRBJ1-2, with no clear D. The CDR3 runs to 15 residues. Germline CDR1 reads MNHEY; CDR2 reads SVGAGI. V was cut by 8 bases and J by 0 bases, with 16 bases left in between. The CDR3 region is CASSLFGGSNYGYTF. Here the CDR3 DNA reads TGTGCCAGCTCTTTATTCGGTGGATCTAACTATGGCTACACCTTC.

The J gene is TRBJ1-3, the V gene TRBV5-3; tentative D call: TRBD1 (5 bases). TRBV5-3 is an ORF for which the function is uncertain. Trimming removed 2 bases at V and 4 bases at J, with 25 bases between. The CDR3 is 19 residues long. The CDR3: CARSLKAVRHGARGNTIYF. The CDR3 coding sequence is TGTGCCAGAAGCTTAAAAGCTGTGAGACACGGGGCGCGAGGAAACACCATATATTTT.

The chain couples TRBV3-1 (or the pseudogene TRBV3-2) to TRBJ2-3; TRBD2 agrees at 14 bases. CDR3 length: 16 residues. Germline V gene data show CDR1 as LGHDT and CDR2 as YNNKEL (reference sequence). The trim removed 4 bases at V and 6 bases at J, leaving 6 bases unmatched. Here the CDR3 DNA reads TGTGCCAGCAGCCGACGACTAGCGGGAGGGCTGGATACGCAGTATTTT. Translated: CASSRRLAGGLDTQYF.

This chain links TRBV14 with TRBJ2-2; D possibly corresponds to TRBD2 (6 bases). Trimming pared 9 bases from V and 1 base from J, leaving 12 bases between. The CDR3 loop spans 14 amino acids. Germline V gene lookup returns CDR1 SGHDN and CDR2 FVKESK. The CDR3 loop reads CASRGTENTGELFF. The CDR3 DNA reads TGTGCCAGTCGCGGGACGGAGAACACCGGGGAGCTGTTTTTT.

V gene TRBV24-1 combines with J gene TRBJ1-2; 9 nucleotides agree with TRBD1. V trimming: 2 bases; J trimming: 8 bases; junction bases outside the gene matches: 14. CDR3 length: 17 amino acids. CDR1 and CDR2 from the germline V gene are KGHDR and SFDVKD. CDR3 nucleotide sequence: TGTGCCACCAGTGATTCTCAATACCCCGGGACAGGGTCCGGCTACACCTTC. Its protein is CATSDSQYPGTGSGYTF.

V and J are TRBV7-8 and TRBJ1-4; 9 positions agree with TRBD1. This CDR3 is built from 15 residues. The V gene end was trimmed by 2 bases and the J gene end by 7 bases; junction bases not matched to a gene: 5. Germline-derived CDR1 and CDR2 are SGHVS and FQNEAQ. DNA for the CDR3: TGTGCCAGCAGCTTACGACAGGGGGGTAGTGAAAAACTGTTTTTT. Protein product: CASSLRQGGSEKLFF.

The V call is TRBV7-2, the J call TRBJ2-1, with 8 positions matching TRBD1. This CDR3 is 14 amino acids long. The V gene end was trimmed by 6 bases and the J gene end by 4 bases; junction bases not matched to a gene: 5. Germline V lookup: CDR1 SGHTA, CDR2 FQGNSA. This CDR3 is CASSSDRGYNEQFF. CDR3 nucleotides: TGTGCCAGCAGTTCTGACAGGGGTTACAATGAGCAGTTCTTC.

The chain uses TRBV11-2 and TRBJ2-5; 13 bases map to TRBD2. CDR1 is SGHAT, CDR2 FQNNGV, per germline. This CDR3 region has 18 residues. The V and J ends lost 1 base and 3 bases, in that order; junction bases with no gene match: 8. CDR3 DNA: TGTGCCAGCAGCTTAGGAGAACTAGCGGGGGGGATGGAAGAGACCCAGTACTTC. It encodes CASSLGELAGGMEETQYF.

This chain joins TRBV7-9 and TRBJ1-5; TRBD1 is a possible D gene (5 bases). The CDR3 covers 14 residues. Per germline, CDR1 SEHNR and CDR2 FQNEAQ (reference sequence). V gave up 2 bases and J gave up 1 base, with 6 bases separating them. Here the CDR3 DNA reads TGTGCCAGCAGCTTATGGGGGAGCAATCAGCCCCAGCATTTT. Translating gives CASSLWGSNQPQHF.

This chain uses TRBV19 with TRBJ2-1; no clear D. Germline lookup yields CDR1 LNHDA and CDR2 SQIVND (reference sequence). Trimming left V 4 bases short and J 1 base short, with 5 bases between. This CDR3 is built from 13 residues. CDR3 coding DNA: TGTGCCAGTAGTACGACTTCCTACAATGAGCAGTTCTTC. Amino acid sequence: CASSTTSYNEQFF.

The chain has TRBV4-3 and TRBJ2-6; D uncertain. This CDR3 is built from 16 residues. Trimming stripped 1 base from V and 4 bases from J, with 11 bases between. The germline CDR1 and CDR2 sequences are LGHNA and YSLEER. CDR3 sequence (DNA): TGCGCCAGCAGCCAAGTCCCCTTGCGGGGGGCCAACGTCCTGACTTTC. Its protein is CASSQVPLRGANVLTF.

The gene calls are TRBV5-5 and TRBJ2-6, with a weak D call TRBD1 (6 bases). Germline V gene lookup returns CDR1 SGHKS and CDR2 YYEKEE (reference sequence). Deletions cut 6 bases from V and 4 bases from J, with 20 bases between. The CDR3 has 17 residues. The CDR3 here is CASTVGVAGAGANVLTF. The CDR3 nucleotides are TGTGCCAGCACTGTCGGGGTCGCAGGGGCCGGGGCCAACGTCCTGACTTTC. Based on the CDR3 plus reference TRBV5-5 and TRBJ2-6, the full variable domain is DAGVTQSPTHLIKTRGQQVTLRCSPISGHKSVSWYQQVLGQGPQFIFQYYEKEERGRGNFPDRFSARQFPNYSSELNVNALLLGDSALYLCASTVGVAGAGANVLTFGAGSRLTVL.

The chain recombines TRBV6-2 or TRBV6-3 with TRBJ2-1, with 10 bases aligning to TRBD2. With 1 base clipped from V and 0 bases from J, the junction kept 6 bases outside the gene matches. The length of the CDR3 is 18 residues. Germline loops: CDR1 MNHEY, CDR2 SVGEGT. The CDR3 region is CASSYLLAGPYSYNEQFF. The CDR3 nucleotides read TGTGCCAGCAGTTACTTACTAGCGGGGCCCTACTCCTACAATGAGCAGTTCTTC.

The CDR3 loop is CASRSSGRGRANQPQHF. The CDR3 region has the DNA TGTGCAAGTCGCTCTAGCGGGAGGGGTAGAGCCAATCAGCCCCAGCATTTT. The chain has TRBV12-2 and TRBJ1-5. TRBV12-2 is a documented pseudogene. The CDR3 is 17 amino acids.

The CDR3 reads CASSRDLLGGTDTQYF. CDR3 DNA sequence: TGTGCCAGCAGCCGGGATCTACTAGGGGGCACAGATACGCAGTATTTT. The chain links TRBV9 to TRBJ2-3; the D gene could be TRBD1 or TRBD2 (5 bases each). This CDR3 region has 16 residues. V gave up 4 bases and J gave up 1 base, with 16 bases separating them. Germline V lookup: CDR1 SGDLS, CDR2 YYNGEE.

The gene calls are TRBV7-2 and TRBJ2-3, with TRBD1 matching over 8 bases. Per the germline V gene, CDR1 is SGHTA and CDR2 is FQGNSA. V dropped 5 bases and J dropped 3; count of bases not matched to a gene: 7. There are 15 residues in the CDR3. The CDR3 nucleotides are TGTGCCAGCAGCCATCGGACAGGGCGGACAGATACGCAGTATTTT. The encoded protein is CASSHRTGRTDTQYF.

This clone showed up just once. This chain links TRBV6-5 with TRBJ1-1; 10 bases align to TRBD1. This CDR3 region has 15 residues. Looked up from germline, CDR1 is MNHEY and CDR2 is SVGAGI. V was pared by 5 bases and J by 4 bases, with 7 bases of the junction left unmatched. This CDR3 is CASSRRDRGSTEAFF. CDR3 nucleotide sequence: TGTGCCAGCAGTCGCCGGGACAGGGGTAGCACTGAAGCTTTCTTT.

V is TRBV11-2 and J is TRBJ1-2; TRBD1 is a possible D gene (5 bases). V lost 3 bases, J lost 3 bases, and 14 bases lay in between. Germline V CDR1 and CDR2: SGHAT, FQNNGV. The CDR3 is 15 residues long. CDR3 in DNA: TGTGCCAGCAGCTTTAGGGGATACAAAGACTATGGCTACACCTTC. Its translation is CASSFRGYKDYGYTF.

The CDR3 DNA follows: TGTGCCAGCAGTTACCGGACTAGCGGTTCCTACGAGCAGTACGTC. Protein sequence: CASSYRTSGSYEQYV. The chain combines TRBV6-5 with TRBJ2-7; 10 nucleotides agree with TRBD2. The CDR3 totals 15 residues. Trimming cost V 2 bases and J 1 base; bases outside gene matches: 2. Germline CDR1 is MNHEY and CDR2 is SVGAGI.

This clone has only one observation. This chain links TRBV6-2 or TRBV6-3 with TRBJ2-1; 16 positions match TRBD2. This CDR3 has 19 amino acids. The ends lost 5 bases at V and 4 bases at J; junction bases unmatched: 11. Looked up from germline, CDR1 is MNHEY and CDR2 is SVGEGT. CDR3 coding DNA: TGTGCCAGCAGTCCCGGGACTAGCGGGAGGGCCGTCTTGTACAATGAGCAGTTCTTC. Its protein product is CASSPGTSGRAVLYNEQFF.

The rearrangement uses TRBV6-2 or TRBV6-3 and TRBJ2-7; D not certain. Trimming stripped 5 bases from V and 4 bases from J, with 18 bases between. This CDR3 is built from 15 residues. From germline, CDR1 is MNHEY and CDR2 SVGEGT. Written as DNA, the CDR3 is TGTGCCAGCAGTGGCTTTGGACCTTACTCATACGAGCAGTACGTC. This encodes CASSGFGPYSYEQYV.

There are a few counts of this clone. V and J are TRBV2 and TRBJ1-1; TRBD1 matches 8 bases. V trimming: 7 bases; J trimming: 7 bases; junction bases outside the gene matches: 5. The CDR3 extends over 12 amino acids. CDR1 and CDR2 (germline): SNHLY, FYNNEI. The CDR3 sequence is CASKRDRLEAFF. CDR3 nucleotides: TGTGCCAGCAAGCGGGACAGGCTTGAAGCTTTCTTT.